The rows below give T cell receptor beta chains drawn from one sample of a study of blood T cell repertoires in COVID-19. The assay was immunoSEQ multiplex PCR, and TCRdb's table has in-frame clones only and misses some. The sample has approximately 130,000 clones; 87% are singletons. The sample consisted of peripheral blood. These receptors came from a woman aged 50 to 60 with acute or convalescent COVID-19. CDR3s include the opening cysteine and the closing phenylalanine or tryptophan. D genes are given only for firm matches. Expanded clones get a size class; other rows say once, few or many, or leave the size out.

V,D,J,size,CDR3,DNA
TRBV6-2/TRBV6-3,TRBD1,TRBJ2-3,-,CASSAIGTGDQDTQYF,TGTGCCAGCAGTGCAATTGGGACAGGAGATCAAGATACGCAGTATTTT
TRBV11-2,TRBD1,TRBJ2-7,-,CASSSPRTGNEQYF,TGTGCCAGCAGCTCTCCCCGGACAGGGAACGAGCAGTACTTC
TRBV27,TRBD2,TRBJ2-7,-,CASSSAGGSYEQYF,TGTGCCAGCAGCTCAGCGGGAGGGTCGTACGAGCAGTACTTC
TRBV30,TRBD1,TRBJ1-3,-,CASPGQSSGNTIYF,TGTGCCTCTCCGGGACAGAGCTCTGGAAACACCATATATTTT
TRBV18,TRBD1,TRBJ2-5,-,CASSPRTGGYQETQYF,TGTGCCAGCTCACCGAGGACAGGGGGGTACCAAGAGACCCAGTACTTC
TRBV19,TRBD2,TRBJ2-7,-,CASSPMASGAYEQYF,TGTGCCAGTAGCCCCATGGCTAGCGGGGCCTACGAGCAGTACTTC
TRBV3-1/TRBV3-2,-,TRBJ1-2,-,CASSHSDSQGRSYTF,TGTGCCAGCAGCCATAGTGACAGCCAGGGTAGGAGCTACACCTTC
TRBV11-3,TRBD2,TRBJ2-5,-,CASSLEASGGHQETQYF,TGTGCCAGCAGCTTAGAAGCTAGCGGGGGTCACCAAGAGACCCAGTACTTC
TRBV7-8,-,TRBJ1-3,-,CASRSSGGLAGNTIYF,TGTGCCAGCAGGTCTTCTGGGGGCTTAGCTGGAAACACCATATATTTT
TRBV29-1,-,TRBJ1-2,-,CSVTGTRDSYTF,TGCAGCGTAACCGGGACACGGGACAGCTACACCTTC
TRBV19,TRBD1,TRBJ1-2,-,CASTGQGRENYGYTF,TGTGCCAGTACTGGACAGGGTCGCGAGAACTATGGCTACACCTTC
TRBV20-1,TRBD2,TRBJ2-1,-,CSASRLAGGQVQFF,TGCAGTGCTAGTCGACTAGCGGGGGGGCAAGTCCAGTTCTTC
TRBV30,-,TRBJ1-4,-,CAWMHPRSPRGEKLFF,TGTGCCTGGATGCACCCCCGTTCCCCTCGGGGTGAAAAACTGTTTTTT
TRBV7-8,-,TRBJ1-1,-,CASSLGQNTEAFF,TGTGCCAGCAGCTTAGGACAGAACACTGAAGCTTTCTTT
TRBV30,TRBD2,TRBJ2-3,-,CAWSVQLAGGDTQYF,TGTGCCTGGAGTGTACAACTAGCGGGAGGAGATACGCAGTATTTT
TRBV9,-,TRBJ2-7,once,CASSTVRGFYEQYF,TGTGCCAGCAGCACCGTCCGAGGATTCTACGAGCAGTACTTC
TRBV5-1,-,TRBJ1-2,-,CASSLGGTDYGYTF,TGCGCCAGCAGCCTCGGGGGTACAGACTATGGCTACACCTTC
TRBV15,TRBD1,TRBJ1-1,-,CATSPWTGRMNTEAFF,TGTGCCACCAGCCCTTGGACAGGGCGGATGAACACTGAAGCTTTCTTT
TRBV12-3/TRBV12-4,-,TRBJ2-2,-,CASSSVNTGELFF,TGTGCCAGCAGTTCCGTTAACACCGGGGAGCTGTTTTTT
TRBV6-2/TRBV6-3,TRBD1,TRBJ2-1,-,CASSSDRGYYNEQFF,TGTGCCAGCAGTTCGGACAGGGGCTACTACAATGAGCAGTTCTTC
TRBV9,TRBD2,TRBJ2-3,-,CASSVTSGADTQYF,TGTGCCAGCAGCGTTACTAGCGGAGCAGATACGCAGTATTTT
TRBV3-1/TRBV3-2,TRBD1,TRBJ1-1,-,CASSQTGVPEAFF,TGTGCCAGCAGCCAGACAGGGGTACCTGAAGCTTTCTTT
TRBV7-9,-,TRBJ2-7,-,CASAVGDRAWGGEQYF,TGTGCCAGCGCCGTGGGCGACAGAGCGTGGGGTGGGGAGCAGTACTTC
TRBV5-1,TRBD1,TRBJ1-2,-,CASSPRQGHYGYTF,TGCGCCAGCAGCCCGCGACAGGGGCACTATGGCTACACCTTC
TRBV18,-,TRBJ2-2,-,CASSPPGGTGELFF,TGTGCCAGCTCACCCCCGGGCGGGACCGGGGAGCTGTTTTTT
TRBV18,TRBD1,TRBJ1-4,-,CASSRGQGREKLFF,TGTGCCAGCTCTCGCGGACAGGGAAGAGAAAAACTGTTTTTT
TRBV27,TRBD2,TRBJ2-1,few,CASRATSGGENEQFF,TGTGCCAGCAGGGCGACTAGCGGGGGGGAGAATGAGCAGTTCTTC
TRBV11-2,TRBD2,TRBJ2-3,-,CASSLVLGTSSYTQYF,TGTGCCAGCAGCTTAGTCCTAGGGACTAGCTCATATACGCAGTATTTT
TRBV9,TRBD2,TRBJ2-1,-,CASSVASAQRGYNEQFF,TGTGCCAGCAGCGTAGCATCAGCCCAGCGGGGGTACAATGAGCAGTTCTTC
TRBV3-1/TRBV3-2,-,TRBJ1-4,-,CASSPGGGREKLFF,TGTGCCAGCAGCCCTGGGGGAGGGCGCGAAAAACTGTTTTTT
TRBV9,-,TRBJ2-3,-,CASSVYGLTDTQYF,TGTGCCAGCAGCGTATACGGACTCACAGATACGCAGTATTTT
TRBV29-1,TRBD1,TRBJ1-4,-,CSVAGTGVEKLFF,TGCAGCGTGGCCGGGACAGGGGTCGAAAAACTGTTTTTT
TRBV4-3,TRBD2,TRBJ2-7,once,CASSQDVEGLAGGDYEQYF,TGCGCCAGCAGCCAAGACGTGGAAGGGCTAGCGGGCGGGGACTACGAGCAGTACTTC
TRBV27,-,TRBJ1-5,-,CASSLREGSNQPQHF,TGTGCCAGCAGTTTAAGGGAGGGTAGCAATCAGCCCCAGCATTTT
TRBV9,TRBD1,TRBJ1-1,-,CASSSGGGSLVGEAFF,TGTGCCAGCAGCTCAGGGGGCGGTTCGTTGGTCGGTGAAGCTTTCTTT
TRBV11-2,-,TRBJ1-1,-,CASSLRGGTEAFF,TGTGCCAGCAGCCTCAGGGGCGGCACTGAAGCTTTCTTT
TRBV7-2,-,TRBJ1-2,-,CASSLDSNYGYTF,TGTGCCAGCAGCTTGGACAGCAACTATGGCTACACCTTC
TRBV10-1,-,TRBJ1-5,-,CASSGGGNQPQHF,TGCGCCAGCAGTGGGGGGGGCAATCAGCCCCAGCATTTT
TRBV7-9,-,TRBJ1-6,-,CASSLALTPLHF,TGTGCCAGCAGCTTAGCTTTAACACCCCTCCACTTT
TRBV5-1,TRBD2,TRBJ2-5,few,CASSWTSGSQETQYF,TGCGCCAGCAGCTGGACTAGCGGCTCCCAAGAGACCCAGTACTTC
TRBV14,-,TRBJ1-2,-,CASSPGQKVGYTF,TGTGCCAGCAGCCCCGGACAGAAGGTGGGCTACACCTTC
TRBV19,TRBD2,TRBJ2-3,-,CASRTSGSTDTQYF,TGTGCCAGTAGAACTAGCGGCAGCACAGATACGCAGTATTTT
TRBV29-1,-,TRBJ2-5,-,CSVGGSFQETQYF,TGCAGCGTTGGGGGCAGTTTTCAAGAGACCCAGTACTTC
TRBV30,TRBD1,TRBJ1-2,-,CAWRLTGSGYGYTF,TGTGCCTGGAGGTTGACAGGGTCCGGGTATGGCTACACCTTC
TRBV6-5,-,TRBJ1-5,-,CASRWEGFSNQPQHF,TGTGCCAGCAGGTGGGAGGGATTTAGCAATCAGCCCCAGCATTTT
TRBV12-3/TRBV12-4,-,TRBJ1-4,-,CASSSGEKLFF,TGTGCCAGCAGTTCGGGAGAAAAACTGTTTTTT
TRBV3-1/TRBV3-2,TRBD1,TRBJ2-7,once,CASSQVGTGRIYEQYF,TGTGCCAGCAGCCAAGTTGGGACAGGGAGGATCTACGAGCAGTACTTC
TRBV7-2,-,TRBJ2-7,-,CASSLVRGLGSYEQYF,TGTGCCAGCAGCTTAGTGAGGGGACTCGGTTCCTACGAGCAGTACTTC
TRBV4-2,TRBD1,TRBJ1-5,-,CASSQEGQGAQPQHF,TGTGCCAGCAGCCAAGAGGGACAGGGTGCTCAGCCCCAGCATTTT
TRBV29-1,TRBD2,TRBJ2-1,once,CSPHFAGGYNEQFF,TGCAGCCCGCACTTTGCGGGGGGGTACAATGAGCAGTTCTTC
TRBV5-8,TRBD2,TRBJ2-1,-,CASSLALAGAYNEQFF,TGTGCCAGCAGCCTCGCGCTAGCGGGGGCCTACAATGAGCAGTTCTTC
TRBV5-1,TRBD2,TRBJ2-1,-,CASSLGATSDYNEQFF,TGCGCCAGCAGCTTGGGGGCGACTAGCGACTACAATGAGCAGTTCTTC
TRBV7-9,-,TRBJ1-6,-,CASSPGLGYSPLHF,TGTGCCAGCAGTCCCGGTCTCGGGTATTCACCCCTCCACTTT
TRBV11-2,-,TRBJ2-7,-,CASSSGLEALEQYF,TGTGCCAGCAGCTCGGGACTGGAGGCCCTCGAGCAGTACTTC
TRBV3-1/TRBV3-2,-,TRBJ1-1,-,CASSSQGGDTEAFF,TGTGCCAGCAGCTCCCAGGGTGGGGACACTGAAGCTTTCTTT
TRBV25-1,-,TRBJ1-4,-,CASSEEGRENEKLFF,TGTGCCAGCAGTGAAGAGGGACGGGAGAATGAAAAACTGTTTTTT
TRBV19,-,TRBJ1-2,-,CASSPLSDNLYTHGYTF,TGTGCCAGTAGTCCCCTCTCCGACAACCTTTATACCCATGGCTACACCTTC
TRBV29-1,TRBD2,TRBJ2-5,-,CSVEGTEWLAGVRQETQYF,TGCAGCGTTGAAGGAACCGAATGGCTAGCGGGAGTTAGGCAAGAGACCCAGTACTTC